This T cell receptor (beta chain) was profiled in a study of blood T cell repertoires in COVID-19. In the study overall: Whether acute or convalescent, the COVID-19 samples came from the United States, Italy and Spain. T cells, B-cell-depleted T cells, or PBMCs supplied cDNA or gDNA.

CDR1 SGDLS and CDR2 YYNGEE come from the germline V gene. The CDR3 is made up of 17 amino acids. Trimming pared 2 bases from V and 3 bases from J, leaving 17 bases between. As processed by the authors: From reference gene primer amplification, estimates of nucleated cell counts were derived. The method was immunoSEQ multiplex PCR; TCRdb's version includes in-frame clones alone and lacks a portion of them. The D gene and trimming were derived from the DNA, and the V and J assignments and clone size from that table. This table has 45,000 or so clones, around 84% appearing once. The source is a human donor in a cohort sampled during active COVID-19. The genes are TRBV9 and TRBJ1-4; tentatively, D is TRBD1 (6 bases). Sequenced: peripheral blood. The CDR3: CASSVARGPAANEKLFF. The CDR3 DNA reads TGTGCCAGCAGCGTGGCCAGGGGCCCTGCGGCTAATGAAAAACTGTTTTTT.